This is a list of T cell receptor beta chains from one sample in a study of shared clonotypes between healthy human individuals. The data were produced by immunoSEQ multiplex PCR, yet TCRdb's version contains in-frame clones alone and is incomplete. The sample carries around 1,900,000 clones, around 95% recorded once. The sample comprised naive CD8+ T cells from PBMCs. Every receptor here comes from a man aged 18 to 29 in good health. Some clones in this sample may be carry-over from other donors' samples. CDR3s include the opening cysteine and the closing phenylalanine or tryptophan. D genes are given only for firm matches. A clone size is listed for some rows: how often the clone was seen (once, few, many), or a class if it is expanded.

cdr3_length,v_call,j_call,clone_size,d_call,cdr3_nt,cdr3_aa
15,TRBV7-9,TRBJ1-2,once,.,TGTGCCAGCAGCGGAGGTGCAGTTTTAAAGTATGGCTACACCTTC,CASSGGAVLKYGYTF
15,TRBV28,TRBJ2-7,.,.,TGTGCCAGCAGTTTCCCGGGGCCCAACCCCTACGAGCAGTACTTC,CASSFPGPNPYEQYF
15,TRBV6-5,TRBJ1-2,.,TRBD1,TGTGCCAGCAGACCCAGACAGGGTGCGTACTATGGCTACACCTTC,CASRPRQGAYYGYTF
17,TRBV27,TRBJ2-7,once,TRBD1,TGTGCCAGCAGATCCCGGGACAGGGGGCGGGGTTCCTACGAGCAGTACTTC,CASRSRDRGRGSYEQYF
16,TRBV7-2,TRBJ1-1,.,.,TGTGCCAGCAGCTTAGGTGTTAGGGGGAGTCCCACTGAAGCTTTCTTT,CASSLGVRGSPTEAFF
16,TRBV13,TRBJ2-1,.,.,TGTGCCAGCAGCTTCGGGACCGCCCCTTCGGGCAGTCGGCAGTTCTTC,CASSFGTAPSGSRQFF
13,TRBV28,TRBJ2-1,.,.,TGTGCCAGCGGGCCCCCCTCCTACAATGAGCAGTTCTTC,CASGPPSYNEQFF
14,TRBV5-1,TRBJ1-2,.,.,TGCGCCAGCAGCGACTGGGAAGGTGACTATGGCTACACCTTC,CASSDWEGDYGYTF
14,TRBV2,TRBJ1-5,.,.,TGTGCCAGCAGGGGGCCGGTCCTCAATCAGCCCCAGCATTTT,CASRGPVLNQPQHF
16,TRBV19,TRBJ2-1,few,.,TGTGCCAGTAGTAGTCGGACAACCGGGCTGGACAATGAGCAGTTCTTC,CASSSRTTGLDNEQFF
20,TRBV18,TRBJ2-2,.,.,TGTGCCAGCTCATCACTGACTCTAGCTCCAAAACCCGCGAACACCGGGGAGCTGTTTTTT,CASSSLTLAPKPANTGELFF
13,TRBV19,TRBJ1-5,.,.,TGTGCCAGTACGGGACGCGGCAATCAGCCCCAGCATTTT,CASTGRGNQPQHF
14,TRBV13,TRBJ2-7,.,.,TGTGCCAGCAGCTTAAAGGAGGGCCTCTACGAGCAGTACTTC,CASSLKEGLYEQYF
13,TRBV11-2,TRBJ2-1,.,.,TGTGCCAGCAGACCACCCTTGGGGGATCAGCAGTTCTTC,CASRPPLGDQQFF
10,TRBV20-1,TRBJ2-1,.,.,TGCAGTGCTCCTCTTTTAGGGCCGTTCTTC,CSAPLLGPFF
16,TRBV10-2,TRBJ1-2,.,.,TGCGCCAGCAGTGAGTCACAGCACGCTGAACCTAATGGCTACACCTTC,CASSESQHAEPNGYTF
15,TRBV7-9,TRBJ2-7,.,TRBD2,TGTGCCAGCAGCTCCGAGCGGGAGGGGGGAAACGAGCAGTACTTC,CASSSEREGGNEQYF
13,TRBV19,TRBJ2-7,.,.,TGTGCCAGTAGTATGGGCCTCTCCTACGAGCAGTACTTC,CASSMGLSYEQYF
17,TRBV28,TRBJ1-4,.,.,TGTGCCAGCAGTGGCAAAGTCCGGGAAATGAGTAATGAAAAACTGTTTTTT,CASSGKVREMSNEKLFF
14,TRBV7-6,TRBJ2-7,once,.,TGTGCCAGCAGCTTGGGAGGAACCTCCTACGAGCAGTACTTC,CASSLGGTSYEQYF
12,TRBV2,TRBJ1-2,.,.,TGTGCCAGCAGTGACAGCACCTATGGCTACACCTTC,CASSDSTYGYTF
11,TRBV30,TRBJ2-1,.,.,TGTGCCTGGAACGGGGCCAATGAGCAGTTCTTC,CAWNGANEQFF
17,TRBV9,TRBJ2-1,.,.,TGTGCCAGCAGCGCCCGTTGGCAGGCCAGCTCCTACAATGAGCAGTTCTTC,CASSARWQASSYNEQFF
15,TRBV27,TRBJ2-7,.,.,TGTGCCAGCAGTTTATCGACCAGCGGACACTACGAGCAGTACTTC,CASSLSTSGHYEQYF
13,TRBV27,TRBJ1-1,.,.,TGTGCCAGCAGTTTCCTAGGGGGTGATGAAGCTTTCTTT,CASSFLGGDEAFF
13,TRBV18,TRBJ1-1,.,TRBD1,TGTGCCAGCTCACCACCCGAGGGGGCGGAAGCTTTCTTT,CASSPPEGAEAFF
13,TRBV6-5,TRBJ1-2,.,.,TGTGCCAGCAGTTACTCGACCTTCCATGGCTACACCTTC,CASSYSTFHGYTF
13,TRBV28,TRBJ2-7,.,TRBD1,TGTGCCAGCAGTTACGGGACAGCCTACGAGCAGTACTTC,CASSYGTAYEQYF
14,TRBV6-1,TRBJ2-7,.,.,TGTGCCAGCAGTGGCTTCGGGGGCGGCCACGAGCAGTACTTC,CASSGFGGGHEQYF
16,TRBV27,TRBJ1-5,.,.,TGTGCCAGCAGTTTATCGGCAGGAGGGAGCAATCAGCCCCAGCATTTT,CASSLSAGGSNQPQHF
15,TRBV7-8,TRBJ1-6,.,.,TGTGCCAGCAGCTTCCTCCCAGGGCGGGATTCACCCCTCCACTTT,CASSFLPGRDSPLHF
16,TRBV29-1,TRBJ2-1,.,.,TGCAGCGTTGAAACCCGGCCCGGCAGCTCCTACAATGAGCAGTTCTTC,CSVETRPGSSYNEQFF
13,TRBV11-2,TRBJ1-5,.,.,TGTGCCAGCAGCTTACAAACGGATCAGCCCCAGCATTTT,CASSLQTDQPQHF
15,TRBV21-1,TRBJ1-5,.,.,TGTGCCAGCAGCAGGTCAGAGGGTAGCAATCAGCCCCAGCATTTT,CASSRSEGSNQPQHF
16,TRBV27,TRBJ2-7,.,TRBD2,TGTGCCAGCAGTCCGGGACTAGCGGGAGGGTTCGGCGAGCAGTACTTC,CASSPGLAGGFGEQYF
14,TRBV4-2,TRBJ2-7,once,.,TGTGCCAGCAGCTATGGATTGGATTCCTACGAGCAGTACTTC,CASSYGLDSYEQYF
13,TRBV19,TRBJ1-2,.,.,TGTGCCAGTAGCTCCGGGACGTTCTATGGCTACACCTTC,CASSSGTFYGYTF
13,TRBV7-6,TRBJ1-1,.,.,TGTGCCAGCAGTTCCGCTCGGGGCACTGAAGCTTTCTTT,CASSSARGTEAFF
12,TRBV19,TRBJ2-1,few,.,TGTGCCAGTAAGGACAGGGGACTAGTGCTGTTCTTC,CASKDRGLVLFF
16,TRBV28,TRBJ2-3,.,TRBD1,TGTGCCAGCAGCCGATCTCCGGGACAGGGGACAGATACGCAGTATTTT,CASSRSPGQGTDTQYF
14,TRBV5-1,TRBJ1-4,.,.,TGCGCCAGCAGCACCAGTCGGAATGAGGAAAAACTGTTTTTT,CASSTSRNEEKLFF
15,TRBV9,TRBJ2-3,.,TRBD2,TGTGCCAGCAGCGTTGGGACTAGCGGCTCAGATACGCAGTATTTT,CASSVGTSGSDTQYF
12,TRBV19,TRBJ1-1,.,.,TGTGCCAGTAGGCGGGGGACCACTGAAGCTTTCTTT,CASRRGTTEAFF
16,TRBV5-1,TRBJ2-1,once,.,TGCGCCAGCAGCTTGAACAGGGATAGCTCCTACAATGAGCAGTTCTTC,CASSLNRDSSYNEQFF
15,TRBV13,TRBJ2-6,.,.,TGTGCCAGCAGCCTGGGGGAATCTGGGGCCAACGTCCTGACTTTC,CASSLGESGANVLTF
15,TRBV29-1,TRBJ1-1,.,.,TGCAGCGTCCTAACCCGAGGGAGCTCGGACACTGAAGCTTTCTTT,CSVLTRGSSDTEAFF
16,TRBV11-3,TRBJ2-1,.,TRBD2,TGTGCCAGCAGCTTAGGTCCTCTAGCGGGAAACAATGAGCAGTTCTTC,CASSLGPLAGNNEQFF
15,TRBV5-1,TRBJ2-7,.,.,TGCGCCAGCAGCTTTCTCAGCGGTAGCTCCTACGAGCAGTACTTC,CASSFLSGSSYEQYF
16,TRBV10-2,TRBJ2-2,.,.,TGCGCCAGCAGGGAAGACCCGGTGGGGATCACCGGGGAGCTGTTTTTT,CASREDPVGITGELFF
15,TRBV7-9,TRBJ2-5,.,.,TGTGCCAGCAGCTTCTCCCGGGACATTCAAGAGACCCAGTACTTC,CASSFSRDIQETQYF
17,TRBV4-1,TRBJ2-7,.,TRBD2,TGCGCCAGCAGCCAAGACCCCCCCTGGCTAGCGGGAGACGAGCAGTACTTC,CASSQDPPWLAGDEQYF